This T cell receptor (beta chain) emerged from a study of cytomegalovirus exposure and HLA in healthy donors. Profiled with immunoSEQ multiplex PCR; TCRdb holds only in-frame clones, not every one. The data hold some 210,000 clones, with around nine tenths observed a single time. The CDR3 is made up of 14 amino acids. Trimming shortened V by 5 bases and J by 2 bases, and 12 bases separated the two germline ends. CDR1 and CDR2 (germline): MDHEN, SYDVKM. The chain is built from TRBV28 and TRBJ1-2; D is uncertain. The material sequenced was PBMCs. This receptor was identified in a woman younger than 30 in good health and CMV-seropositive. The CDR3 here is CASSPPPPNYGYTF. CDR3 in DNA: TGTGCCAGCAGTCCCCCTCCCCCGAACTATGGCTACACCTTC.